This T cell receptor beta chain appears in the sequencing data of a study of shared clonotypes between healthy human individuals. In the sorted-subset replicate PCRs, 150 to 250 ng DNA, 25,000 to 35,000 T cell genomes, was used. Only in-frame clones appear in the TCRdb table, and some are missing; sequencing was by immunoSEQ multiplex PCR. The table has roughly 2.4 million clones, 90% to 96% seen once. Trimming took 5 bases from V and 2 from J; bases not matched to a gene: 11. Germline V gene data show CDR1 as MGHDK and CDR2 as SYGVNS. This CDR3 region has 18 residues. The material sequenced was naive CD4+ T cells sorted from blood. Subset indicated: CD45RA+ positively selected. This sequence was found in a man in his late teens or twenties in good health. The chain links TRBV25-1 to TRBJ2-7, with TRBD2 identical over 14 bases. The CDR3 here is CASSPGYGTSGGTYEQYF. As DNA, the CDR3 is TGTGCCAGCAGTCCCGGGTACGGGACTAGCGGGGGCACCTACGAGCAGTACTTC.